Listed below are T cell receptor beta chains from one sample, sequenced in a study of blood T cell repertoires in COVID-19. TCRdb's copy holds only in-frame clones and misses some; the assay was immunoSEQ multiplex PCR. The data contain 150,000 or so clones, 77% of them singletons. The sequenced sample consisted of peripheral blood. The receptors come from a woman in her forties or fifties with active or convalescent COVID-19. Each CDR3 is given with its conserved first and last residue. A D gene is named only where the DNA matches it firmly. Size is omitted from some rows. Given values are once, few, many or a class for expanded clones.

j_call v_call clone_size d_call cdr3_nt cdr3_aa
TRBJ2-1 TRBV7-3 . TRBD1 TGTGCCAGCAGCTCGACAGGGGTACACAATGAGCAGTTCTTC CASSSTGVHNEQFF
TRBJ2-1 TRBV7-2 few TRBD1 TGTGCCAGCAGCTTAACGGGACAGGTGTACAATGAGCAGTTCTTC CASSLTGQVYNEQFF
TRBJ2-3 TRBV7-3 . TRBD2 TGTGCCAGCAGCCCGGGACTAGCTGGGGGGCACACAGATACGCAGTATTTT CASSPGLAGGHTDTQYF
TRBJ2-1 TRBV18 many TRBD1 TGTGCCAGCTCACCCGCTCCGGCCCGACAGGGTGAGTTCTTC CASSPAPARQGEFF
TRBJ1-1 TRBV6-5 few TRBD1 TGTGCCACAGGACAGGCGAACACTGAAGCTTTCTTT CATGQANTEAFF
TRBJ1-2 TRBV12-3/TRBV12-4 few TRBD1 TGTGCCAGCAGAGGACAGGGGGTTTATGGCTACACCTTC CASRGQGVYGYTF
TRBJ2-3 TRBV9 . TRBD2 TGTGCCAGCAGTGCATCCCTTTGGACTAGCGGGGGGGCAGGGGATACGCAGTATTTT CASSASLWTSGGAGDTQYF
TRBJ2-5 TRBV5-1 . TRBD1 TGCGCCAGCAGCTTGGACAGGGGGTGGGGGGAGACCCAGTACTTC CASSLDRGWGETQYF
TRBJ1-1 TRBV9 . . TGTGCCAGCAGCGTAGCTGTGAACACTGAAGCTTTCTTT CASSVAVNTEAFF
TRBJ2-3 TRBV3-1/TRBV3-2 . . TGTGCCAGCAGCCCGAATGGGGCGGGCACAGATACGCAGTATTTT CASSPNGAGTDTQYF
TRBJ2-3 TRBV4-2 once TRBD1 TGTGCCAGCAGCCAACAACCACAGGGGGCGCCCAGCACAGATACGCAGTATTTT CASSQQPQGAPSTDTQYF
TRBJ2-7 TRBV20-1 . . TGCAGTGCCCCGGACAGCAAGCAGTACTTC CSAPDSKQYF
TRBJ2-5 TRBV28 few TRBD1 TGTGCCAGCAGTGCGCCAGGGGGTAGGCGGGAGACCCAGTACTTC CASSAPGGRRETQYF
TRBJ2-3 TRBV7-2 . TRBD2 TGTGCCAGCAGTTTAGCGGGGGCCACAGATACGCAGTATTTT CASSLAGATDTQYF
TRBJ2-5 TRBV3-1/TRBV3-2 . . TGTGCCAGCAGCCAAGATCTAGCGAGGCAAGAGACCCAGTACTTC CASSQDLARQETQYF
TRBJ1-2 TRBV5-6 . . TGTGCCAGCAGGTCCTGGGGAGGATATGGCTACACCTTC CASRSWGGYGYTF
TRBJ2-7 TRBV27 . . TGTGCCAGCAGTGGCGGGCTCTCCTACGAGCAGTACTTC CASSGGLSYEQYF
TRBJ1-2 TRBV7-9 . TRBD1 TGTGCCAGCAGCTTGGGACGGGACAGAAGCAACTATGGCTACACCTTC CASSLGRDRSNYGYTF
TRBJ1-2 TRBV5-1 . TRBD1 TGCGCCAGCAGCCGCGACAGGGGTAACTATGGCTACACCTTC CASSRDRGNYGYTF
TRBJ2-7 TRBV5-1 . TRBD2 TGCGCCAGCAGCACTACTAGCGGGGGCCCTACCTACGAGCAGTACTTC CASSTTSGGPTYEQYF
TRBJ2-1 TRBV7-8 . TRBD1 TGTGCCAGCAGCCTGACAGGGAATAAGCAGTTCTTC CASSLTGNKQFF
TRBJ1-2 TRBV16 few . TGTGCCAGCAGCTCGGACAAGGTCTATGGCTACACCTTC CASSSDKVYGYTF
TRBJ1-6 TRBV6-5 few . TGTGCCAGCAGTTACACGCGGGATTCACCCCTCCACTTT CASSYTRDSPLHF
TRBJ2-7 TRBV6-5 . . TGTGCCAGCAGTCCACGGACTATTCACGAGCAGTACTTC CASSPRTIHEQYF
TRBJ1-1 TRBV5-8 few . TGTGCCAGCAGCTTGGCCAGAACAGGGAACACTGAAGCTTTCTTT CASSLARTGNTEAFF
TRBJ1-6 TRBV12-5 . . TGTGCTAGTGGTTTTTCACGGGATAATTCACCCCTCCACTTT CASGFSRDNSPLHF
TRBJ2-5 TRBV18 . TRBD1 TGTGCCAGCTCACCCGGGACAGGGGAACAAGAGACCCAGTACTTC CASSPGTGEQETQYF
TRBJ1-1 TRBV6-5 . . TGTGCCACAGGTTTCGGCTCGAACACTGAAGCTTTCTTT CATGFGSNTEAFF
TRBJ1-5 TRBV30 . . TGTGCCTGGAACCCGCAGGGAAGGTGGTGGCCCCAGCATTTT CAWNPQGRWWPQHF
TRBJ2-1 TRBV18 . TRBD2 TGTGCCAGCTCACCTGGTAGCGGGTACGTCAATGAGCAGTTCTTC CASSPGSGYVNEQFF
TRBJ1-2 TRBV18 . . TGTGCCAGCTCACCCGGGGAGTCTCAAAGCTACACCTTC CASSPGESQSYTF
TRBJ2-1 TRBV7-6 few . TGTGCCAGCAGCTTAGCGGCGGTGGGTTTTTACAATGAGCAGTTCTTC CASSLAAVGFYNEQFF
TRBJ1-6 TRBV28 once . TGTGCCAGCAGTGCAATGGGGACTGAGGATTCACCCCTCCACTTT CASSAMGTEDSPLHF
TRBJ1-4 TRBV7-2 . TRBD1 TGTGCCAGCAGCGAATATGGGACAGGGGGTGAAAAACTGTTTTTT CASSEYGTGGEKLFF
TRBJ1-2 TRBV4-2 few TRBD1 TGTGCCAGCAGCCACCCATCGGGACAGGGAGGAAGCTACACCTTC CASSHPSGQGGSYTF
TRBJ1-2 TRBV7-8 . . TGTGCCAGCAGCCGAGGGAGGACCGCAGATGGTGGCTACACCTTC CASSRGRTADGGYTF
TRBJ2-3 TRBV2 . TRBD2 TGTGCCAGCAGTTGGACTAGCGATAGCACAGATACGCAGTATTTT CASSWTSDSTDTQYF
TRBJ1-2 TRBV6-5 . . TGTGCCAGCAGTTGGCGAAATGGGCCCTATGGCTACACCTTC CASSWRNGPYGYTF
TRBJ2-3 TRBV5-4 . . TGTGCCAGCAGCTTAGGGCTAGCGTTAAGCACAGATACGCAGTATTTT CASSLGLALSTDTQYF